This passage covers 25 T cell receptor beta chains from one sample sequenced in a study of T cells in localized non-small cell lung cancer. Sequenced by immunoSEQ multiplex PCR; TCRdb stores in-frame clones only, minus some. Of around 41,000 clones in the sample, about 91% were seen once. Material: PBMCs, obtained before any cancer treatment. These receptors were taken from a woman aged 40-69 years with stage II lung adenocarcinoma.

This sequence joins TRBV4-1 and TRBJ2-5; 11 bases line up with TRBD1. CDR1 is MGHRA and CDR2 is YSYEKL in the germline V gene. CDR3 length: 16 residues. V trimming: 0 bases; J trimming: 6 bases; junction bases outside the gene matches: 6. CDR3 in amino acids: CASSQERTGGGKTQYF. In DNA form, the CDR3 reads TGCGCCAGCAGCCAAGAGAGGACAGGGGGCGGCAAGACCCAGTACTTC.

This clone showed up just once. The CDR3 region has the DNA TGTGCCAGCAGCCCTAGCGCGAGTACGTCGGCCAAAAACATTCAGTACTTC. This gives the protein CASSPSASTSAKNIQYF. The chain combines TRBV11-2 with TRBJ2-4, with D perhaps TRBD2 (6 bases). This CDR3 spans 17 amino acids. V was cut by 5 bases and J by 1 base, with 18 bases left in between. Germline CDR1 and CDR2: SGHAT and FQNNGV. Based on the CDR3 plus reference TRBV11-2 and TRBJ2-4, the full variable domain is EAGVAQSPRYKIIEKRQSVAFWCNPISGHATLYWYQQILGQGPKLLIQFQNNGVVDDSQLPKDRFSAERLKGVDSTLKIQPAKLEDSAVYLCASSPSASTSAKNIQYFGAGTRLSVL.

This chain connects TRBV5-1 to TRBJ2-3, with D unclear. The CDR3 consists of 15 residues. Trimming pared 0 bases from V and 2 bases from J, leaving 10 bases between. The germline V gene encodes CDR1 SGHRS and CDR2 YFSETQ. CDR3 residues: CASSLGRSNTDTQYF. In DNA, the CDR3 is TGCGCCAGCAGCTTGGGCAGGTCGAACACAGATACGCAGTATTTT.

V is TRBV5-4 and J is TRBJ1-3; 8 bases agree with TRBD1. This CDR3 has 17 amino acids. Unmatched junction bases numbered 9, after V lost 4 bases and J lost 0 bases. Germline V gene data show CDR1 as SGHNT and CDR2 as YYREEE (reference sequence). CDR3 in DNA: TGTGCCAGCAGCCCCCTGACAGGGGCCAACTCTGGAAACACCATATATTTT. Translation: CASSPLTGANSGNTIYF.

The V and J genes are TRBV11-1 and TRBJ2-1; 9 bases align to TRBD1. In germline, CDR1 is SGHAT, CDR2 FQDESV (reference sequence). This CDR3 spans 14 amino acids. After removal of 11 bases from V and 9 bases from J, the junction contained 14 bases not matched to a gene. The CDR3 loop reads CAVPRDRVGGEQFF. DNA of the CDR3: TGTGCCGTCCCCCGGGACAGGGTGGGGGGTGAGCAGTTCTTC. Looking up the rest from reference TRBV11-1 and TRBJ2-1 gives the full variable domain: EAEVAQSPRYKITEKSQAVAFWCDPISGHATLYWYRQILGQGPELLVQFQDESVVDDSQLPKDRFSAERLKGVDSTLKIQPAELGDSAMYLCAVPRDRVGGEQFFGPGTRLTVL.

V and J are TRBV13 and TRBJ1-3; D call uncertain. V shed 2 bases and J shed 1 base, with 21 bases lying between them. The CDR3 totals 19 residues. CDR1 and CDR2 (germline): PRHDT, FYEKMQ (reference sequence). The DNA of the CDR3 is TGTGCCAGCAGCTTATTAGGGTACCGGGGTCCGCAATCTGGAAACACCATATATTTT. Its protein is CASSLLGYRGPQSGNTIYF.

V and J are TRBV5-6 and TRBJ1-1, with 7 positions matching TRBD1. The CDR3 loop spans 16 amino acids. The J segment lost 3 bases and the V segment lost 0 bases, leaving 8 bases of the junction unmatched. The germline V gene has CDR1 SGHDT and CDR2 YYEEEE. The CDR3 is CASSLGGGQSYTEAFF. The CDR3 nucleotides are TGTGCCAGCAGCTTGGGTGGGGGACAGAGCTACACTGAAGCTTTCTTT.

The V call is TRBV5-4, the J call TRBJ2-7, with 10 bases that match TRBD2. CDR3 length: 17 residues. V lost 0 bases and J lost 1; bases outside the gene matches: 7. CDR1 and CDR2 from the germline V gene are SGHNT and YYREEE (reference sequence). CDR3 sequence reads: CASSLAELAGVSYEQYF. The CDR3 bases are TGTGCCAGCAGCTTGGCGGAGCTAGCGGGGGTATCCTACGAGCAGTACTTC. The full variable domain, with the rest looked up from reference TRBV5-4 and TRBJ2-7, is ETGVTQSPTHLIKTRGQQVTLRCSSQSGHNTVSWYQQALGQGPQFIFQYYREEENGRGNFPPRFSGLQFPNYSSELNVNALELDDSALYLCASSLAELAGVSYEQYFGPGTRLTVT.

The chain has TRBV9 and TRBJ2-1, with D perhaps matching TRBD2 (6 bases). Germline CDR1 and CDR2: SGDLS and YYNGEE. CDR3 length: 14 amino acids. V lost 4 bases, J lost 8 bases, and 16 bases lay in between. Here the CDR3 reads CASSPTGVRDEQFF. The CDR3, as DNA: TGTGCCAGCAGCCCTACGGGGGTCCGGGATGAGCAGTTCTTC.

V and J are TRBV5-5 and TRBJ2-7, with 11 bases fitting TRBD2. Unmatched junction bases numbered 12, after V lost 2 bases and J lost 2 bases. This CDR3 is 18 amino acids long. Germline values: CDR1 SGHKS, CDR2 YYEKEE (reference sequence). The chain's CDR3 is CASSFGLAGGVSTYEQYF. CDR3 bases: TGTGCCAGCAGCTTCGGCCTAGCGGGGGGCGTGAGTACCTACGAGCAGTACTTC.

This clone was counted only a few times. The chain uses TRBV5-1 and TRBJ2-7; maybe TRBD2 (5 bases). V lost 4 bases to trimming and J lost 0 bases, with 8 bases between them. The CDR3 runs 13 residues. Germline V CDR1 and CDR2: SGHRS, YFSETQ. DNA for the CDR3: TGCGCCAGCAGCGCGGGTTCCTCCTACGAGCAGTACTTC. Amino acids: CASSAGSSYEQYF.

This chain's CDR3 is CASSLSGVRTQPQHF. In DNA form, the CDR3 reads TGTGCCAGCAGTTTAAGCGGGGTACGAACTCAGCCCCAGCATTTT. The gene calls are TRBV28 and TRBJ1-5, with D unclear. Germline values: CDR1 MDHEN, CDR2 SYDVKM. This CDR3 is built from 15 residues. V gave up 2 bases and J gave up 6 bases, with 14 bases separating them.

The gene calls are TRBV5-4 and TRBJ1-4; 8 bases agree with TRBD1. The germline V gene has CDR1 SGHNT and CDR2 YYREEE (reference sequence). CDR3 length equals 15 residues. With V trimmed by 3 bases and J by 6 bases, 7 bases remained unmatched. The CDR3 coding sequence is TGTGCCAGCAGCTCGGGCGGACAGGGATATGAAAAACTGTTTTTT. Translating gives CASSSGGQGYEKLFF. Using reference TRBV5-4 and TRBJ1-4 for the parts outside the CDR3, the full variable domain is ETGVTQSPTHLIKTRGQQVTLRCSSQSGHNTVSWYQQALGQGPQFIFQYYREEENGRGNFPPRFSGLQFPNYSSELNVNALELDDSALYLCASSSGGQGYEKLFFGSGTQLSVL.

The J gene is TRBJ1-1, the V gene TRBV6-5; unclear D gene. This CDR3 region has 15 residues. Trimming left V 5 bases short and J 2 bases short, with 15 bases between. Germline lookup yields CDR1 MNHEY and CDR2 SVGAGI. The DNA for the CDR3 is TGTGCCAGCAGTAGCACCGGGGTGGTAAACACTGAAGCTTTCTTT. It is translated as CASSSTGVVNTEAFF.

The chain has TRBV6-5 and TRBJ1-1; no firm D call. Per germline, CDR1 MNHEY and CDR2 SVGAGI. V shed 0 bases and J shed 8 bases, with 10 bases lying between them. The CDR3 consists of 13 residues. CDR3 residues: CASSYSGQIEAFF. The CDR3, as DNA: TGTGCCAGCAGTTACTCTGGGCAGATAGAAGCTTTCTTT.

This clone was seen only a few times. This chain links TRBV7-2 with TRBJ2-7; D perhaps matches TRBD1 (6 bases). This CDR3 contains 14 residues. Germline assignment: CDR1 SGHTA and CDR2 FQGNSA. The V and J ends lost 3 bases and 4 bases respectively, with 13 bases between them. In DNA, the CDR3 is TGTGCCAGCAGCTTCAGGGTGCAGGGGTACGAGCAGTACTTC. This gives the protein CASSFRVQGYEQYF.

The rearrangement uses TRBV10-3 and TRBJ2-7; D unclear. CDR1 is ENHRY and CDR2 is SYGVKD in the germline V gene. The length of the CDR3 is 13 residues. V dropped 11 bases and J dropped 0 bases, with 14 bases sitting between them. The chain's CDR3 is CAASLDDSYEQYF. The CDR3, as DNA: TGTGCCGCCTCGCTAGACGACTCCTACGAGCAGTACTTC.

This chain connects TRBV5-1 to TRBJ2-5; 9 positions match TRBD1. The CDR3 contains 14 residues. Germline V CDR1 and CDR2: SGHRS, YFSETQ. The J segment lost 3 bases and the V segment lost 5 bases, leaving 5 bases of the junction unmatched. Here the CDR3 reads CASRTGQGEETQYF. For the CDR3, the DNA is TGCGCCAGCAGGACGGGACAGGGCGAAGAGACCCAGTACTTC. The variable domain in full, with the rest retrieved from reference TRBV5-1 and TRBJ2-5, is KAGVTQTPRYLIKTRGQQVTLSCSPISGHRSVSWYQQTPGQGLQFLFEYFSETQRNKGNFPGRFSGRQFSNSRSEMNVSTLELGDSALYLCASRTGQGEETQYFGPGTRLLVL.

This clone is a singleton in its sample. The DNA for the CDR3 is TGCGCCAGCAGCTCCGGGACAGGGGGGAATGAGCAGTTCTTC. Its translation is CASSSGTGGNEQFF. J is TRBJ2-1 and V is TRBV5-1, with 11 bases lining up with TRBD1. CDR1 is SGHRS, CDR2 YFSETQ, per germline. V shed 3 bases, J shed 7 bases, and the junction held 3 bases outside the gene matches. The CDR3 is 14 residues long.

The V and J genes are TRBV18 and TRBJ1-5; 11 bases are a match to TRBD1. Germline V lookup: CDR1 KGHSH, CDR2 LQKENI. V gave up 6 bases and J gave up 4 bases; unmatched junction bases: 2. The CDR3 consists of 14 residues. CDR3 protein: CASSGQGANQPQHF. CDR3 in DNA: TGTGCCAGCTCCGGACAGGGGGCAAATCAGCCCCAGCATTTT.

The V call is TRBV4-1, the J call TRBJ2-2, with no clear D. CDR1 MGHRA and CDR2 YSYEKL come from the germline V gene. Trimming removed 4 bases at V and 0 bases at J, with 15 bases between. This CDR3 has 17 amino acids. CDR3 protein: CASSLGSTFANTGELFF. The CDR3 DNA reads TGCGCCAGCAGCCTTGGGTCTACGTTTGCGAACACCGGGGAGCTGTTTTTT.

The rearrangement uses TRBV11-2 and TRBJ2-7; no reliable D call. In germline, CDR1 is SGHAT, CDR2 FQNNGV. CDR3 length: 15 residues. Trimming took 7 bases from V and 5 from J, leaving 21 bases between them. CDR3 loop: CASTNLVVGRHEQYF. The CDR3 DNA follows: TGTGCCAGCACAAACCTTGTAGTCGGAAGGCACGAGCAGTACTTC.

The CDR3 bases are TGTGCCAGCAGCTTTAGGGCTAGCGGGAGACAAGAGACCCAGTACTTC. The encoded protein is CASSFRASGRQETQYF. The V call is TRBV7-6, the J call TRBJ2-5, with TRBD2 matching over 10 bases. This CDR3 has 16 amino acids. J gave up 2 bases and V 3 bases, and 6 bases lay outside the gene matches. Germline V gene lookup returns CDR1 SGHVS and CDR2 FNYEAQ.

This clone showed up just once. V usage is TRBV10-1 and J usage is TRBJ2-1; 15 bases are a match to TRBD2. This CDR3 is built from 17 residues. CDR1 is WNHNN and CDR2 is SYGVQD in the germline V gene (reference sequence). J lost 7 bases, V lost 3 bases, and 7 bases had no gene match. In DNA, the CDR3 is TGCGCCAGCAGTGATCCTTACGGGACTAGCGGGGGGAATGAGCAGTTCTTC. This translates into CASSDPYGTSGGNEQFF.

The CDR3 DNA sequence: TGTGCCAGCAGCTTGGCGGGGGAACCAGCTAACTATGGCTACACCTTC. Residues: CASSLAGEPANYGYTF. This chain connects TRBV5-6 to TRBJ1-2, with D possibly being TRBD1 (5 bases). The V and J ends lost 0 bases and 0 bases respectively, with 12 bases between them. CDR1 and CDR2 from the germline V gene are SGHDT and YYEEEE. This CDR3 is 16 amino acids long.